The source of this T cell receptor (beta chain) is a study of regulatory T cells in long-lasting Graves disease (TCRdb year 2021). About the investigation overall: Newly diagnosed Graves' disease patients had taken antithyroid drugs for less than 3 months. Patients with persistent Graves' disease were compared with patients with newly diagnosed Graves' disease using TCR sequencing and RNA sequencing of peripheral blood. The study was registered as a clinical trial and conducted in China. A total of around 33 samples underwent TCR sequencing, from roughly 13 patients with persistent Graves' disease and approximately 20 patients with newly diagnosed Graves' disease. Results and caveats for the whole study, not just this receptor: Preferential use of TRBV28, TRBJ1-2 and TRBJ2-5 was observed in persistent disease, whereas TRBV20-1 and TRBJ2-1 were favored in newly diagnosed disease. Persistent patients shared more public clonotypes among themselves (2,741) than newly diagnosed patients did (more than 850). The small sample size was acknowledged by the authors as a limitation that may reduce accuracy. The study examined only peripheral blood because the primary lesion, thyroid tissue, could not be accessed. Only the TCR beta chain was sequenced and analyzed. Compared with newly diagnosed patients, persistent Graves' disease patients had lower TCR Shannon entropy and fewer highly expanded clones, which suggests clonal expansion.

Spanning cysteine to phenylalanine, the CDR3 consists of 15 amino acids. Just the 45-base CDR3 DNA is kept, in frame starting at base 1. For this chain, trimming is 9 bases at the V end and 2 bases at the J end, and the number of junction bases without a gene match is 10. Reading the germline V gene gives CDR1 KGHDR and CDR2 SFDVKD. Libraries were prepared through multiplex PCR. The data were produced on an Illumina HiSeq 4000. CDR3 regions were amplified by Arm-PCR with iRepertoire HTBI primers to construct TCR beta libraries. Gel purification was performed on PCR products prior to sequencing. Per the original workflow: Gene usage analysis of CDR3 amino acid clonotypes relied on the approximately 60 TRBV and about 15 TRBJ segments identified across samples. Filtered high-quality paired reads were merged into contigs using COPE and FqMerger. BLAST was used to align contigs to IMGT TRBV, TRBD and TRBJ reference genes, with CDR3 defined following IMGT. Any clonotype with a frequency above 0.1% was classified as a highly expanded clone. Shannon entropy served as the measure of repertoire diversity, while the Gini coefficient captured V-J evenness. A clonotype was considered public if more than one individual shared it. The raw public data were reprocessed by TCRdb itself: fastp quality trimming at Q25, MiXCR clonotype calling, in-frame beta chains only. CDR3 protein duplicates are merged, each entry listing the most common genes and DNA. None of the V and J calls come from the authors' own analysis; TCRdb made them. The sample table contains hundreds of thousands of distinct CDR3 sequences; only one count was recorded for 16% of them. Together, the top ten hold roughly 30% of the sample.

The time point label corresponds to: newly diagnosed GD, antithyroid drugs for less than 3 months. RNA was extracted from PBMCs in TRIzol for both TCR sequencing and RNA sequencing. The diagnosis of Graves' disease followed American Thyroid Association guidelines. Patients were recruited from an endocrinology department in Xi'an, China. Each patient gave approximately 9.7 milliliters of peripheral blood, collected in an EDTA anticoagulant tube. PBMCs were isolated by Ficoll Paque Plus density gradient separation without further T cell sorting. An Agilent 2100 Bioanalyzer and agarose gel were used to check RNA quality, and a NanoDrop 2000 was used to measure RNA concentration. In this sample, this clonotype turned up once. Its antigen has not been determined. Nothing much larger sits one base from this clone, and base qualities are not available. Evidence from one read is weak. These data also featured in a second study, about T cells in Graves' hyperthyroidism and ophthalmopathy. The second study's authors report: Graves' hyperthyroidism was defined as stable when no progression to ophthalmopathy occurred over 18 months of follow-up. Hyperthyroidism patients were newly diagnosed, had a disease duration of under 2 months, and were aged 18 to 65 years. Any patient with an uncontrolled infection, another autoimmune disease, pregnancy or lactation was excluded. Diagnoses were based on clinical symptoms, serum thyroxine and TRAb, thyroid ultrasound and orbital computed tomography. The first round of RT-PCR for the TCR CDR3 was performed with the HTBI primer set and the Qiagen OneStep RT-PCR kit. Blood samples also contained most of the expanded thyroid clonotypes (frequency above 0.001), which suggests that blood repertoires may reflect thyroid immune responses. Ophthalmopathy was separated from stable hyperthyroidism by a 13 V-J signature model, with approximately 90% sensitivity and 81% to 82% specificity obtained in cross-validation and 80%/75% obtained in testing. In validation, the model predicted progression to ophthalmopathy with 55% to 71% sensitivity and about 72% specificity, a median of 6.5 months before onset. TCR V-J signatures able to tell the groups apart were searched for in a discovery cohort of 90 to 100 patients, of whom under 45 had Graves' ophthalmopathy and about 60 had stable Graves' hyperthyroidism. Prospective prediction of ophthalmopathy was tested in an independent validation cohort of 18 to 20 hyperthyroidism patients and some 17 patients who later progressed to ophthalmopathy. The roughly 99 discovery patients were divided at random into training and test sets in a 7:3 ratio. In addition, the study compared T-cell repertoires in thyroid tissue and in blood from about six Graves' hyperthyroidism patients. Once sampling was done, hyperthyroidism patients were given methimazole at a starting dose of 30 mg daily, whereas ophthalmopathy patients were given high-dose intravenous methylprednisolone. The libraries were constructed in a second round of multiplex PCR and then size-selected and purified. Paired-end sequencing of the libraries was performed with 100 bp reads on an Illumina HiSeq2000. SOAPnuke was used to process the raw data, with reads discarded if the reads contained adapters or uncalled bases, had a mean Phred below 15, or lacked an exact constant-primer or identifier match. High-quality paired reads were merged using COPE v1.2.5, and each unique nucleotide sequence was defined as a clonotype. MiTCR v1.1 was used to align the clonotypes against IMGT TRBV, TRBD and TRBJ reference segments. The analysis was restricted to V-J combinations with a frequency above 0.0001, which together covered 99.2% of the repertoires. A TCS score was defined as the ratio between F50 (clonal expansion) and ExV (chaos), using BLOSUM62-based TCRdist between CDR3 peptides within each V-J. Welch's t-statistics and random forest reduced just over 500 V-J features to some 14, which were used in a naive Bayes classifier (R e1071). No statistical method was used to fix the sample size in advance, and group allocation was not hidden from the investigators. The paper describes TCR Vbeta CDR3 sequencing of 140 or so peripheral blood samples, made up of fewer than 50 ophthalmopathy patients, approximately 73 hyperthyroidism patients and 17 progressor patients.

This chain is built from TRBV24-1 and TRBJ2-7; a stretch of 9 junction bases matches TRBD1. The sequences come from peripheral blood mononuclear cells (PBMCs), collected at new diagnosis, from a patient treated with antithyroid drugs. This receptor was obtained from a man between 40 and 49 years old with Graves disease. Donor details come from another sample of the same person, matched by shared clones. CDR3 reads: CATATSGQGTYEQYF. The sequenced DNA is TGTGCCACCGCAACGTCGGGACAGGGAACCTACGAGCAGTACTTC.